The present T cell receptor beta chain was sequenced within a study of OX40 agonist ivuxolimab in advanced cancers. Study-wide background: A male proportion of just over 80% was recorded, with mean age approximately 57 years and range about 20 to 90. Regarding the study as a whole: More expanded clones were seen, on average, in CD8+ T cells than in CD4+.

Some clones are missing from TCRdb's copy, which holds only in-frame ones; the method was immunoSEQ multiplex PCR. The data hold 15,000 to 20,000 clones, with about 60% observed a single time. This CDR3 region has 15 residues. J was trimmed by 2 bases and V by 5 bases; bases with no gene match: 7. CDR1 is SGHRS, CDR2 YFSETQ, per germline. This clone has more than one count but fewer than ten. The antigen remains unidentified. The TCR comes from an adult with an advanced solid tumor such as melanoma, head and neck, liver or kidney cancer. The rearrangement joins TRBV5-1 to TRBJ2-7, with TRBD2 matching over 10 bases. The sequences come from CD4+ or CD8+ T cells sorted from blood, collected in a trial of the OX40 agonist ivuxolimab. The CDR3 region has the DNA TGCGCCAGCAGAACGGGACTAGCGCCAACCTACGAGCAGTACTTC. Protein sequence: CASRTGLAPTYEQYF.